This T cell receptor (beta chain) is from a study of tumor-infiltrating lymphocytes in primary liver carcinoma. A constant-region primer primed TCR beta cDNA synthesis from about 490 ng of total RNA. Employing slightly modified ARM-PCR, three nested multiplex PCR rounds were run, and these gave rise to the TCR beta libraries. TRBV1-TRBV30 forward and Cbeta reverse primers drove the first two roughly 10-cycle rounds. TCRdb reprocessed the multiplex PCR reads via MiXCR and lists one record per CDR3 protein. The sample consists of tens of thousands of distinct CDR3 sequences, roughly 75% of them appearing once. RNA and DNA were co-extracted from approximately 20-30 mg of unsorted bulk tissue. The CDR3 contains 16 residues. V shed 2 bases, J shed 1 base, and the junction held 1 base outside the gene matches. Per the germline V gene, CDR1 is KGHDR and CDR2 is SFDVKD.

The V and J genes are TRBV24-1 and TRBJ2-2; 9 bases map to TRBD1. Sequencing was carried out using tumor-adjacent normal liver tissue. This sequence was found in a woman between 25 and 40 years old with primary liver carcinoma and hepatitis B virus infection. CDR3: CATSDSGQGNTGELFF. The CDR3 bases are TGTGCCACCAGTGATTCGGGACAGGGGAACACCGGGGAGCTGTTTTTT.